Following are 19 T cell receptor beta chains from one sample sequenced in a study of blood T cell repertoires in COVID-19. Profiling relied on immunoSEQ multiplex PCR, and the TCRdb table lists in-frame clones only, not all of them. The sample records about 15,000 clones, roughly nine tenths being singletons. What was sequenced was peripheral blood. Source of these receptors: a human donor in a cohort sampled during active COVID-19.

V gene TRBV11-2 combines with J gene TRBJ2-7; tentatively, D is TRBD1 (7 bases). Between the trimmed V and J ends, which lost 7 bases and 4 bases, there was a span of 14 bases. This CDR3 is built from 13 residues. Per the germline V gene, CDR1 is SGHAT and CDR2 is FQNNGV. This chain's CDR3 is CASKRQGGYEQYF. In nucleotides, the CDR3 is TGTGCCAGCAAAAGGCAGGGGGGATACGAGCAGTACTTC.

The rearrangement uses TRBV30 and TRBJ2-3, with 12 positions matching TRBD2. The germline CDR1 and CDR2 sequences are GTSNPN and SVGIG (reference sequence). Unmatched junction bases numbered 13, after V lost 2 bases and J lost 4 bases. This CDR3 contains 18 residues. CDR3 in DNA: TGTGCCTGGAGTCCCACTTGGACTAGCGGGGTTTATGCAGATACGCAGTATTTT. Translating gives CAWSPTWTSGVYADTQYF.

This rearrangement joins TRBV29-1 to TRBJ1-5, with 7 bases matching TRBD1. The germline gives CDR1 SQVTM, CDR2 ANQGSEA. The CDR3 is made up of 13 amino acids. Germline trimming cut 7 bases from V and 6 bases from J; bases unmatched to any gene: 9. The CDR3 DNA reads as TGCAGCGCTACCACAGGGGTTGGTCAGCCCCAGCATTTT. Its translation is CSATTGVGQPQHF.

V gene TRBV5-1 combines with J gene TRBJ1-2; D possibly corresponds to TRBD1 (6 bases). Germline assignment: CDR1 SGHRS and CDR2 YFSETQ. This CDR3 contains 13 residues. V was cut by 0 bases and J by 8 bases, with 11 bases left in between. As DNA, the CDR3 is TGCGCCAGCAGCTTGGCCGTCAGGGGAGGCTACACCTTC. Its protein product is CASSLAVRGGYTF. The full variable domain, completed using reference TRBV5-1 and TRBJ1-2, is KAGVTQTPRYLIKTRGQQVTLSCSPISGHRSVSWYQQTPGQGLQFLFEYFSETQRNKGNFPGRFSGRQFSNSRSEMNVSTLELGDSALYLCASSLAVRGGYTFGSGTRLTVV.

This chain uses TRBV7-8 with TRBJ2-1; 7 bases match TRBD1. Germline V CDR1 and CDR2: SGHVS, FQNEAQ. The V segment lost 5 bases and the J segment 8 bases; nucleotides outside the gene matches: 9. The CDR3 totals 14 residues. The CDR3 region has the DNA TGTGCCAGCAGCCGGGACAGCCAATATCATGAGCAGTTCTTC. Residues: CASSRDSQYHEQFF.

V is TRBV3-1 (or the pseudogene TRBV3-2) and J is TRBJ1-4, with a weak D call TRBD1 (5 bases). Germline CDR1 reads LGHDT; CDR2 reads YNNKEL (reference sequence). The CDR3 contains 15 residues. Trimming removed 4 bases at V and 5 bases at J, with 14 bases between. The CDR3 nucleotides are TGTGCCAGCAGCCGTGGGGGAGGTAGGAATGAAAAACTGTTTTTT. It is translated as CASSRGGGRNEKLFF.

The CDR3 loop is CAWSRGLNTEAFF. CDR3 bases: TGTGCCTGGAGTAGGGGCTTGAACACTGAAGCTTTCTTT. This chain connects TRBV30 to TRBJ1-1, with D maybe TRBD1 (5 bases). The CDR3 totals 13 residues. The V and J ends lost 2 bases and 0 bases respectively, with 7 bases between them. CDR1 is GTSNPN, CDR2 SVGIG, per germline (reference sequence).

The V call is TRBV18, the J call TRBJ1-5, with 8 bases that match TRBD1. Germline V gene lookup returns CDR1 KGHSH and CDR2 LQKENI. V lost 3 bases and J lost 12; bases outside the gene matches: 4. CDR3 size: 12 residues. CDR3 in amino acids: CASSPGQGGQHF. Here the CDR3 DNA reads TGTGCCAGCTCACCTGGACAGGGCGGCCAGCATTTT.

Only a few counts were recorded for this clone. The CDR3 reads CATRDTNTGELFF. CDR3 coding DNA: TGTGCCACCAGGGACACGAACACCGGGGAGCTGTTTTTT. The chain is built from TRBV24-1 and TRBJ2-2; TRBD1 is a possible D gene (5 bases). V was clipped by 7 bases and J by 0 bases, with 5 bases between them. Germline V gene lookup returns CDR1 KGHDR and CDR2 SFDVKD. The CDR3 covers 13 residues.

This rearrangement joins TRBV3-1 (or the pseudogene TRBV3-2) to TRBJ2-7, with TRBD2 matching over 12 bases. Losses at the gene ends were 5 bases for V and 0 bases for J; bases not matched to a gene: 8. This CDR3 spans 17 amino acids. Germline lookup yields CDR1 LGHDT and CDR2 YNNKEL (reference sequence). DNA for the CDR3: TGTGCCAGCAGCTTCCGGACTAGCGGGGTGAGCTCCTACGAGCAGTACTTC. This encodes CASSFRTSGVSSYEQYF.

V usage is TRBV2 and J usage is TRBJ1-2; weak D call: TRBD1 (5 bases). Germline V CDR1 and CDR2: SNHLY, FYNNEI. This CDR3 spans 11 amino acids. The ends were cut back, 6 bases at V and 4 bases at J, with 6 bases in the middle. Written as DNA, the CDR3 is TGTGCCAGCAGGACAGTCTATGGCTACACCTTC. Protein sequence: CASRTVYGYTF.

The J gene is TRBJ1-1, the V gene TRBV12-3 or TRBV12-4, with D possibly matching TRBD1 (5 bases). This CDR3 is 13 amino acids long. V lost 6 bases, J lost 1 base, and 9 bases lay in between. The chain's CDR3 is CASSPQGNTEAFF. For the CDR3, the DNA is TGTGCCAGCAGCCCCCAGGGGAACACTGAAGCTTTCTTT.

This clone was counted a few times. V gene TRBV10-2 combines with J gene TRBJ2-7; 10 bases agree with TRBD1. Trimming cost V 10 bases and J 4 bases; bases outside gene matches: 7. CDR3 size: 13 residues. CDR1 and CDR2 from the germline V gene are WSHSY and SAAADI. The CDR3 region has the DNA TGCGCCACCTCGGGACAGGGGTTGTACGAGCAGTACTTC. Encoded protein: CATSGQGLYEQYF.

V usage is TRBV30 and J usage is TRBJ1-1; 11 bases line up with TRBD1. The CDR3 length is 15 residues. Germline V gene data show CDR1 as GTSNPN and CDR2 as SVGIG (reference sequence). The J segment lost 6 bases and the V segment lost 4 bases, leaving 10 bases of the junction unmatched. CDR3 sequence reads: CAWNPRDRGVPEAFF. The CDR3 DNA reads TGTGCCTGGAACCCAAGGGACAGGGGGGTCCCTGAAGCTTTCTTT.

J is TRBJ2-2 and V is TRBV3-1 (or the pseudogene TRBV3-2); 9 bases fit TRBD2. The CDR3 is 16 residues long. Germline CDR1 is LGHDT and CDR2 is YNNKEL (reference sequence). J gave up 5 bases and V 1 base, and 5 bases lay outside the gene matches. CDR3 residues: CASSQARGGRTGELFF. The CDR3 bases are TGTGCCAGCAGCCAAGCGCGGGGGGGACGGACCGGGGAGCTGTTTTTT.

The V gene is TRBV15, the J gene TRBJ2-7; tentative D call: TRBD2 (5 bases). The germline V gene encodes CDR1 LNHNV and CDR2 YYDKDF (reference sequence). The CDR3 length is 14 residues. With 4 bases removed from V and 3 bases from J, the gap between germline ends came to 13 bases. CDR3 amino acids: CATSTLDSIYEQYF. The CDR3 coding sequence is TGTGCCACCAGCACCCTGGACTCGATCTACGAGCAGTACTTC.

The V gene is TRBV3-1 (or the pseudogene TRBV3-2), the J gene TRBJ2-7, with D tentatively TRBD2 (6 bases). This CDR3 region has 16 residues. Trimming removed 1 base at V and 3 bases at J, with 16 bases between. Germline V CDR1 and CDR2: LGHDT, YNNKEL (reference sequence). The CDR3: CASSQGPGGGLYEQYF. CDR3 nucleotide sequence: TGTGCCAGCAGCCAAGGACCCGGGGGTGGGCTCTACGAGCAGTACTTC.

A single count supports this clone. The V and J genes are TRBV15 and TRBJ2-7; tentative D call: TRBD2 (6 bases). The CDR3 covers 15 residues. Germline V gene lookup returns CDR1 LNHNV and CDR2 YYDKDF (reference sequence). Trimming took 0 bases from V and 0 from J, leaving 9 bases between them. The chain's CDR3 is CATSREGGGSYEQYF. The CDR3 DNA is TGTGCCACCAGCAGAGAGGGAGGCGGCTCCTACGAGCAGTACTTC.

Only one count was recorded for this clone. The chain uses TRBV5-1 and TRBJ2-2; TRBD1 aligns across 9 bases. The CDR3 consists of 14 residues. V was clipped by 4 bases and J by 7 bases; unmatched bases: 5. The germline V gene encodes CDR1 SGHRS and CDR2 YFSETQ. The DNA for the CDR3 is TGCGCCAGCAGCCTACAGGGGGCCGACGGGGAGCTGTTTTTT. It codes for CASSLQGADGELFF.